This T cell receptor (beta chain) was identified in a study of T cell responses to AZD1222 COVID-19 vaccine. Notes on the study in general: There were mostly white British donors and more females than males, and clonal diversity was possibly underestimated.

Notes on this clone: What it binds is not known.

This table comes from immunoSEQ multiplex PCR, and its TCRdb copy is limited to in-frame clones, with some not included. The sample lists approximately 150,000 clones, 80% to 95% occurring once. The source material was peripheral blood, sampled on day 0 of AZD1222 vaccination. The receptor was derived from an adult in good health.

Here the CDR3 DNA reads TGTGCCAGCATGTTGGAGGGGGGATACTACAATGAGCAGTTCTTC. Translating it yields CASMLEGGYYNEQFF. This rearrangement joins TRBV6-5 to TRBJ2-1; D may match TRBD1 or TRBD2 (6 bases each). Germline loops: CDR1 MNHEY, CDR2 SVGAGI. The CDR3 is 15 residues long. Trimming took 7 bases from V and 3 from J, leaving 16 bases between them.